The 4 T cell receptor beta chains below come from one sample, sequenced in a study of T cells in Graves' hyperthyroidism and ophthalmopathy. There were TCR beta CDR3 regions amplified from RNA transcripts. Carried out on the TCR CDR3, a first-round RT-PCR used the HTBI primer set. MiXCR, applied by TCRdb to the multiplex PCR reads, yields one record per CDR3 protein. The sample lists over 550,000 distinct CDR3 sequences, over 15% occurring once. Source material: blood. These receptors were taken from a woman in her late teens or twenties with Graves' hyperthyroidism.

This clonotype has a count of ten or more. The chain has TRBV3-1 and TRBJ1-5; unclear D gene. The V end was cut by 1 base, the J end by 4 bases, with 5 bases between. In germline, CDR1 is LGHDT, CDR2 YNNKEL (reference sequence). The length of the CDR3 is 13 residues. The CDR3 nucleotides are TGTGCCAGCAGCCAAGTGGGAAATCAGCCCCAGCATTTT. Protein: CASSQVGNQPQHF.

The chain uses TRBV19 and TRBJ1-2; D is possibly TRBD1 (6 bases). Per germline, CDR1 LNHDA and CDR2 SQIVND (reference sequence). The CDR3 length is 12 residues. V lost 6 bases, J lost 8 bases, and 13 bases lay in between. CDR3 loop: CASRGTYRGYTF. The CDR3 DNA is TGTGCCAGTAGGGGGACATACCGGGGCTACACCTTC. Full variable domain (remainder filled in from reference TRBV19 and TRBJ1-2): DGGITQSPKYLFRKEGQNVTLSCEQNLNHDAMYWYRQDPGQGLRLIYYSQIVNDFQKGDIAEGYSVSREKKESFPLTVTSAQKNPTAFYLCASRGTYRGYTFGSGTRLTVV.

This clonotype was seen ten or more times. In DNA form, the CDR3 reads TGTGCCAGCAGCTTAACGGGAGGAGTTGATGAGCAGTTCTTC. The encoded protein is CASSLTGGVDEQFF. The chain uses TRBV7-8 and TRBJ2-1; 7 nucleotides line up with TRBD2. Trimming at V came to 2 bases and at J to 8 bases, leaving 6 bases not matched to a gene. This CDR3 has 14 residues. Germline V gives CDR1 SGHVS, CDR2 FQNEAQ.

The chain recombines TRBV5-1 with TRBJ2-3; 10 nucleotides line up with TRBD2. The germline V gene has CDR1 SGHRS and CDR2 YFSETQ. The ends lost 4 bases at V and 4 bases at J; junction bases unmatched: 9. The CDR3 extends over 16 amino acids. In DNA, the CDR3 is TGCGCCAGCAGCCCGCCGACTAGCGGGTCCCCAGATACGCAGTATTTT. It codes for CASSPPTSGSPDTQYF.